This T cell receptor beta chain was profiled in a study of blood T cell repertoires in COVID-19. Study background: Samples of COVID-19 (acute and convalescent) were obtained from the United States, Italy and Spain.

Germline CDR1 is MNHEY and CDR2 is SVGEGT. This CDR3 contains 15 residues. This table comes from immunoSEQ multiplex PCR, and its TCRdb copy is limited to in-frame clones, with some not included. The data contain around 160,000 clones, 65% to 85% of them singletons. To note about this clone: At one end the junction does not follow the germline gene, possibly because of a read error.

The TCR was taken from a man aged 55 to 70 with active or convalescent COVID-19. Sequencing input: peripheral blood. The genes are TRBV6-2 or TRBV6-3 and TRBJ2-3, with 10 bases that match TRBD2. The CDR3 region is CASSFTSGVTDPQYF. The CDR3 DNA reads TGTGCCAGCAGTTTTACTAGCGGGGTTACAGATCCGCAGTATTTT.